Listed below are T cell receptor beta chains from one sample, sequenced in a study of cytomegalovirus exposure and HLA in healthy donors. Assay: immunoSEQ multiplex PCR; the TCRdb copy retains only in-frame clones and omits some. The table lists under 170,000 clones, approximately 79% of them singletons. Sequencing was done on a sample of PBMCs. The receptors derive from a man in his fifties in good health and CMV-seropositive. Both conserved end residues are part of each CDR3. Fields, in order: D gene, clone size, V gene, J gene, CDR3 DNA, CDR3 protein. D genes are given only for firm matches. A row's size may be missing; if present it is once, few, many or a size class.

d_call: TRBD1; clone_size: few; v_call: TRBV7-9; j_call: TRBJ1-2; cdr3_nt: TGTTCCAGCAGCTTCGTCCGGGACAGCTACACTAACTATGGCTACACCTTC; cdr3_aa: CSSSFVRDSYTNYGYTF
d_call: NA; clone_size: NA; v_call: TRBV7-9; j_call: TRBJ2-7; cdr3_nt: TGTTCCAGCAGCCCCACTGGCTACGAGCAGTACTTC; cdr3_aa: CSSSPTGYEQYF
d_call: TRBD2; clone_size: NA; v_call: TRBV10-3; j_call: TRBJ2-3; cdr3_nt: TGTGCCATCAGTGAGGGACTAGCGGGAGGGGCAGATACGCAGTATTTT; cdr3_aa: CAISEGLAGGADTQYF
d_call: NA; clone_size: NA; v_call: TRBV21-1; j_call: TRBJ2-7; cdr3_nt: TGTGCCAGCAGCCGCGGACTAGCGGGAGAGGGTGCGTACGAGCAGTACTTC; cdr3_aa: CASSRGLAGEGAYEQYF
d_call: NA; clone_size: NA; v_call: TRBV5-1; j_call: TRBJ2-7; cdr3_nt: TGCGCCAGCAGCTTGGCCGGGGGACGAGCCTACGAGCAGTACTTC; cdr3_aa: CASSLAGGRAYEQYF
d_call: TRBD2; clone_size: NA; v_call: TRBV10-3; j_call: TRBJ2-2; cdr3_nt: TGTGCCATCAGTGAGTCGTCTAGCGGGAGTACGGACACCGGGGAGCTGTTTTTT; cdr3_aa: CAISESSSGSTDTGELFF
d_call: NA; clone_size: NA; v_call: TRBV15; j_call: TRBJ1-3; cdr3_nt: TGTGCCACCAGCAGGCAGGGAAAATCTGGAAACACCATATATTTT; cdr3_aa: CATSRQGKSGNTIYF
d_call: TRBD2; clone_size: NA; v_call: TRBV10-2; j_call: TRBJ2-3; cdr3_nt: TGCGCCAGCAGACAGACTAGCGGGAGAGGAAATACGCAGTATTTT; cdr3_aa: CASRQTSGRGNTQYF
d_call: NA; clone_size: NA; v_call: TRBV6-6; j_call: TRBJ1-4; cdr3_nt: TGTGCCAGCAGTTACCTAGGCTTAGGAGGGGAAAAACTGTTTTTT; cdr3_aa: CASSYLGLGGEKLFF
d_call: NA; clone_size: once; v_call: TRBV28; j_call: TRBJ2-7; cdr3_nt: TGTGCTGCAGGCAGAAGCTCCTACGAGCAGTACTTC; cdr3_aa: CAAGRSSYEQYF
d_call: TRBD1; clone_size: NA; v_call: TRBV28; j_call: TRBJ2-5; cdr3_nt: TGTGCCAGCAGCGTGGACAGGGCTACCCAAGAGACCCAGTACTTC; cdr3_aa: CASSVDRATQETQYF
d_call: TRBD2; clone_size: NA; v_call: TRBV7-9; j_call: TRBJ2-3; cdr3_nt: TGTTCCAGCAGCTTAGGCCGACTAGCGGGTAACACAGATACGCAGTATTTT; cdr3_aa: CSSSLGRLAGNTDTQYF
d_call: NA; clone_size: NA; v_call: TRBV5-1; j_call: TRBJ1-3; cdr3_nt: TGCGCCAGCAGCTTGGCCGGAGGTGGGTCTGGAAACACCATATATTTT; cdr3_aa: CASSLAGGGSGNTIYF
d_call: NA; clone_size: NA; v_call: TRBV19; j_call: TRBJ2-1; cdr3_nt: TGTGCCAGTAGTATAGGACAATACAATGAGCAGTTCTTC; cdr3_aa: CASSIGQYNEQFF
d_call: TRBD2; clone_size: NA; v_call: TRBV9; j_call: TRBJ2-3; cdr3_nt: TGTGCCAGCAGCGTAGTGGCTAGCGGAGTACTTGATACGCAGTATTTT; cdr3_aa: CASSVVASGVLDTQYF
d_call: NA; clone_size: NA; v_call: TRBV6-1; j_call: TRBJ2-5; cdr3_nt: TGTGCCAGCATGAGGGCGGGGTCAGAGACCCAGTACTTC; cdr3_aa: CASMRAGSETQYF
d_call: NA; clone_size: NA; v_call: TRBV19; j_call: TRBJ2-7; cdr3_nt: TGTGCCAGTAGTATGGGAATAGGGGACGAGCAGTACTTC; cdr3_aa: CASSMGIGDEQYF
d_call: NA; clone_size: few; v_call: TRBV7-9; j_call: TRBJ2-5; cdr3_nt: TGTGCCAGCTCCGAAACAGGGCAAGAGACCCAGTACTTC; cdr3_aa: CASSETGQETQYF
d_call: TRBD1; clone_size: NA; v_call: TRBV5-4; j_call: TRBJ2-7; cdr3_nt: TGTGCCAGCAGCCCTTGGGACAGCCACCCGGGTGAGCAGTACTTC; cdr3_aa: CASSPWDSHPGEQYF
d_call: TRBD2; clone_size: NA; v_call: TRBV18; j_call: TRBJ2-7; cdr3_nt: TGTGCCAGCTCACCACCACTAGCGGGGGCCTACGAGCAGTACTTC; cdr3_aa: CASSPPLAGAYEQYF
d_call: NA; clone_size: few; v_call: TRBV21-1; j_call: TRBJ2-7; cdr3_nt: TGTGCCAGCCCAGGGCTAACCTACGAGCAGTACTTC; cdr3_aa: CASPGLTYEQYF
d_call: TRBD1; clone_size: NA; v_call: TRBV6-1; j_call: TRBJ2-7; cdr3_nt: TGTGCCAGCAGTGACCCCGGGACAGGGGACCCCTACGAGCAGTACTTC; cdr3_aa: CASSDPGTGDPYEQYF
d_call: NA; clone_size: once; v_call: TRBV21-1; j_call: TRBJ2-7; cdr3_nt: TGTGCCAGCAGCCCCGCGAACGGTCCGGTCGACAGGGTTTACGAGCAGTACTTC; cdr3_aa: CASSPANGPVDRVYEQYF
d_call: TRBD1; clone_size: NA; v_call: TRBV28; j_call: TRBJ1-1; cdr3_nt: TGTGCCAGCAGTCCCCGGGACAGGAATGCTTTCTTT; cdr3_aa: CASSPRDRNAFF
d_call: NA; clone_size: NA; v_call: TRBV27; j_call: TRBJ2-2; cdr3_nt: TGTGCCAGCAGTTTAATCCAGGGGCTCTACACCGGGGAGCTGTTTTTT; cdr3_aa: CASSLIQGLYTGELFF
d_call: NA; clone_size: once; v_call: TRBV5-1; j_call: TRBJ2-7; cdr3_nt: TGCGCCAGCAGCTTGCAGGACTACGAGCAGTACTTC; cdr3_aa: CASSLQDYEQYF
d_call: NA; clone_size: once; v_call: TRBV10-3; j_call: TRBJ1-5; cdr3_nt: TGTGCCATCGGAGGACAGCTGAATCAGCCCCAGCATTTT; cdr3_aa: CAIGGQLNQPQHF
d_call: TRBD2; clone_size: NA; v_call: TRBV13; j_call: TRBJ2-1; cdr3_nt: TGTGCCAGCAGCTTTAGTCTAGCGGGCACCTACAATGAGCAGTTCTTC; cdr3_aa: CASSFSLAGTYNEQFF
d_call: TRBD2; clone_size: NA; v_call: TRBV10-3; j_call: TRBJ2-1; cdr3_nt: TGTGCCATCAGGCGGGAGGACCTCAATGAGCAGTTCTTC; cdr3_aa: CAIRREDLNEQFF
d_call: NA; clone_size: few; v_call: TRBV19; j_call: TRBJ1-1; cdr3_nt: TGTGCCAGTAGTACGTACCAGGGGAACACTGAAGCTTTCTTT; cdr3_aa: CASSTYQGNTEAFF
d_call: TRBD1; clone_size: once; v_call: TRBV7-9; j_call: TRBJ2-5; cdr3_nt: TGTGCCAGCAGCCCCCCCGGGACAGGCCAAGAGACCCAGTACTTC; cdr3_aa: CASSPPGTGQETQYF
d_call: NA; clone_size: NA; v_call: TRBV28; j_call: TRBJ1-1; cdr3_nt: TGTGCCAGCAGTTTATTAACAGGAATGAACACTGAAGCTTTCTTT; cdr3_aa: CASSLLTGMNTEAFF
d_call: TRBD1; clone_size: NA; v_call: TRBV6-1; j_call: TRBJ2-1; cdr3_nt: TGTCCACAGGGGCCCCATGGAGGTGAGCAGTTCTTC; cdr3_aa: CPQGPHGGEQFF
d_call: TRBD1; clone_size: NA; v_call: TRBV4-2; j_call: TRBJ1-3; cdr3_nt: TGTGCCAGCAGCCAACCGACAGGGTCTGGAAACACCATATATTTT; cdr3_aa: CASSQPTGSGNTIYF
d_call: NA; clone_size: NA; v_call: TRBV28; j_call: TRBJ2-1; cdr3_nt: TGTGCCAGCAGTCACTCTTCGCGGAGGGGAAGCTCCTACAATGAGCAGTTCTTC; cdr3_aa: CASSHSSRRGSSYNEQFF
d_call: NA; clone_size: few; v_call: TRBV5-1; j_call: TRBJ2-3; cdr3_nt: TGCGCCAGCAGCTACGGGAGAGATACGCAGTATTTT; cdr3_aa: CASSYGRDTQYF
d_call: NA; clone_size: NA; v_call: TRBV7-2; j_call: TRBJ2-7; cdr3_nt: TGTGCCAGCAGCGTCAGCTTCAGGGGATTCTACGAGCAGTACTTC; cdr3_aa: CASSVSFRGFYEQYF
d_call: NA; clone_size: NA; v_call: TRBV19; j_call: TRBJ1-2; cdr3_nt: TGTGCCAGTACTTCGACAGGCAACCTCTATGGCTACACCTTC; cdr3_aa: CASTSTGNLYGYTF
d_call: NA; clone_size: NA; v_call: TRBV28; j_call: TRBJ2-2; cdr3_nt: TGTGCCAGCGCTAAAGGCCGGGAATACACCGGGGAGCTGTTTTTT; cdr3_aa: CASAKGREYTGELFF
d_call: NA; clone_size: NA; v_call: TRBV30; j_call: TRBJ1-2; cdr3_nt: TGTGCCTGGAGTCCGGGGGGCTTGAGCTATGGCTACACCTTC; cdr3_aa: CAWSPGGLSYGYTF
d_call: TRBD2; clone_size: NA; v_call: TRBV4-2; j_call: TRBJ2-6; cdr3_nt: TGTGCCAGCAGCCAAGATCCCCTAGCGGAAGACTCTGGGGCCAACGTCCTGACTTTC; cdr3_aa: CASSQDPLAEDSGANVLTF
d_call: TRBD2; clone_size: NA; v_call: TRBV7-9; j_call: TRBJ2-3; cdr3_nt: TGTGCCAGCAGCCCGTCGGGGGGGAGCACGGATACGCAGTATTTT; cdr3_aa: CASSPSGGSTDTQYF
d_call: NA; clone_size: NA; v_call: TRBV6-1; j_call: TRBJ1-2; cdr3_nt: TGTGCCAGCAGTGAAAGGGCGGACAGCCCATTTGTCTACACCTTC; cdr3_aa: CASSERADSPFVYTF
d_call: NA; clone_size: NA; v_call: TRBV5-1; j_call: TRBJ2-7; cdr3_nt: TGCGCCAGCAGTCCAGGGGGGAACGAGCAGTACTTC; cdr3_aa: CASSPGGNEQYF
d_call: TRBD1; clone_size: NA; v_call: TRBV7-9; j_call: TRBJ2-7; cdr3_nt: TGTTCCAGCAGCTTAGGGACAGTAACTCAGCAGTACTTC; cdr3_aa: CSSSLGTVTQQYF
d_call: TRBD1; clone_size: NA; v_call: TRBV7-9; j_call: TRBJ1-5; cdr3_nt: TGTGCCAGCGGCGGGACAGGTCACAATCAGCCCCAGCATTTT; cdr3_aa: CASGGTGHNQPQHF